The rows below give T cell receptor beta chains drawn from one sample of a study of T cell repertoires in cytomegalovirus infection. Each CDR3 protein is one row after TCRdb ran MiXCR on the reads. The sample comprises about 700,000 distinct CDR3 sequences, around 35% of which are singletons, and around a sixth rests with the top ten. The antigens for these receptors are not known. Sequenced here: cultured PBMCs, sampled from culture after CMV antigen stimulation. The source of these receptors is a human donor in good health (CMV status not recorded). Some clones in this sample may be carry-over from other donors' samples. Each CDR3 is given with its conserved first and last residue. D genes are given only for firm matches. Size values are once, few and many counts, or a class for expanded clones, and some rows have none.

TRBV20-1	14	few	TRBJ2-1	-	TGCAGTGCTACCGGCAGCGGCTCCTACAATGAGCAGTTCTTC	CSATGSGSYNEQFF
TRBV20-1	16	-	TRBJ2-7	TRBD2	TGCAGTGCTAGGGATCGACTAGCGGGGGCCGCCTACGAGCAGTACTTC	CSARDRLAGAAYEQYF
TRBV11-2	13	many	TRBJ1-5	TRBD1	TGTGCCAGCAGCCAGGGGGTTGGTCAGCCCCAGCATTTT	CASSQGVGQPQHF
TRBV5-6	16	few	TRBJ2-5	TRBD1	TGTGCCAGCAGCTTGGTTGGACAGGGGCCACAAGAGACCCAGTACTTC	CASSLVGQGPQETQYF
TRBV19	14	-	TRBJ2-1	-	TGTGCCAGTAGAGAGTCGGGACGCAAGGGGGGGCAGTTCTTC	CASRESGRKGGQFF
TRBV7-9	18	-	TRBJ1-2	TRBD1	TGTGCCAGCAGCTTAGGGGGGACAGGGCCCCCCTCTAACTATGGCTACACCTTC	CASSLGGTGPPSNYGYTF
TRBV12-3/TRBV12-4	14	-	TRBJ1-2	-	TGTGCCAGCAGTTTAGGGTCCTCTAACTATGGCTACACCTTC	CASSLGSSNYGYTF
TRBV14	15	-	TRBJ2-5	TRBD1	TGTGCCAGCAGCGAATCCGGGACAGTTCAAGAGACCCAGTACTTC	CASSESGTVQETQYF
TRBV12-3/TRBV12-4	17	-	TRBJ2-3	TRBD1	TGTGCCAGCACCTTAGGGACCGACAGGGGGCCCACAGATACGCAGTATTTT	CASTLGTDRGPTDTQYF
TRBV29-1	17	-	TRBJ2-3	TRBD2	TGCAGCGTTGAAAACCCCGAGCCAGCGGGAAACACAGATACGCAGTATTTT	CSVENPEPAGNTDTQYF
TRBV7-2	14	many	TRBJ1-2	TRBD1	TGTGCCAGCAGCTTCTCGGACAGGGGGCACGGCTACACCTTC	CASSFSDRGHGYTF
TRBV12-3/TRBV12-4	15	few	TRBJ2-3	TRBD1	TGTGCCAGCAGCAGGACAGGGGGAAGCACAGATACGCAGTATTTT	CASSRTGGSTDTQYF
TRBV27	14	-	TRBJ2-3	-	TGTGCCAGCAGTCGAGTCGGGGCCACAGATACGCAGTATTTT	CASSRVGATDTQYF
TRBV11-3	17	-	TRBJ2-1	-	TGTGCCAGCAGCTCCGTACAGGGCCCCCACGGTCGCAATGAGCAGTTCTTC	CASSSVQGPHGRNEQFF
TRBV12-5	16	-	TRBJ2-2	TRBD2	TGTGCTAGTGGTACGCCCACTAGCGGGAGGGGCGGGGAGCTGTTTTTT	CASGTPTSGRGGELFF
TRBV12-3/TRBV12-4	13	-	TRBJ2-1	TRBD1	TGTGCCAGCAGTTCCGACAGGGAAGATGAGCAGTTCTTC	CASSSDREDEQFF
TRBV28	15	few	TRBJ2-7	TRBD2	TGTGCCAGCAGTTTTTTGCGGGAGGGCCCCTACGAGCAGTACTTC	CASSFLREGPYEQYF
TRBV5-5	16	-	TRBJ2-1	TRBD1	TGTGCCAGCAGCTGGGGCGGGACAGGGACCCACAATGAGCAGTTCTTC	CASSWGGTGTHNEQFF
TRBV20-1	14	-	TRBJ2-7	TRBD2	TGCAGTGCTACGGGACTAGCGGGATCCTACGAGCAGTACTTC	CSATGLAGSYEQYF
TRBV28	17	-	TRBJ2-6	TRBD1	TGTGCCAGCAGTGCAACGACAGGGCCCTCTGGGGCCAACGTCCTGACTTTC	CASSATTGPSGANVLTF
TRBV10-2	17	-	TRBJ1-6	TRBD1	TGCGCCAGCAGTGGGCCTATAGACCCGGGACAGGGTTGGCCCCTCCACTTT	CASSGPIDPGQGWPLHF
TRBV4-1	16	few	TRBJ2-5	-	TGCGCCAGCAGCCAAGACTTGAGCGATTCACGAGAGACCCAGTACTTC	CASSQDLSDSRETQYF
TRBV20-1	17	few	TRBJ2-1	TRBD2	TGCAGTGCTACTGCGGGACTAGCGGGGGTCCTAAACTATGAGCAGTTCTTC	CSATAGLAGVLNYEQFF
TRBV7-2	16	few	TRBJ2-2	-	TGTGCCAGCAGCTTATTTGGGGGTACGAACACCGGGGAGCTGTTTTTT	CASSLFGGTNTGELFF
TRBV12-3/TRBV12-4	14	-	TRBJ2-5	-	TGTGCCAGCAGTTTAAACGGCGCCGGGGAGACCCAGTACTTC	CASSLNGAGETQYF
TRBV5-6	15	-	TRBJ1-4	-	TGTGCCAGCAGCTACACTGGACAACCAAATGAAAAACTGTTTTTT	CASSYTGQPNEKLFF
TRBV12-5	17	few	TRBJ1-5	-	TGTGCTAGTGGTTTGGTACTGGGGCAGACTAGCAATCAGCCCCAGCATTTT	CASGLVLGQTSNQPQHF
TRBV11-1	14	few	TRBJ1-2	-	TGTGCCAGCAGCTCGCGATATATGACCGGGGGCTACACCTTC	CASSSRYMTGGYTF
TRBV7-8	14	few	TRBJ2-5	TRBD1	TGTGCCAGCAGCTGGACAGGGTCCTTGCGGACCCAGTACTTC	CASSWTGSLRTQYF
TRBV10-3	15	-	TRBJ1-1	-	TGTGCCATCAGTGAGGCCCAGGGTGCAGGCACTGAAGCTTTCTTT	CAISEAQGAGTEAFF
TRBV20-1	15	-	TRBJ2-2	-	TGCAGTGCTAGTGCTTCAGGGACCAACACCGGGGAGCTGTTTTTT	CSASASGTNTGELFF
TRBV20-1	13	few	TRBJ1-5	-	TGCAGTGCTAGAGGGAGGGGGGGTCAGCCCCAGCATTTT	CSARGRGGQPQHF
TRBV27	15	-	TRBJ1-6	TRBD1	TGTGCCAGCAGTGCGGACAGGGGCTGGGGTTCACCCCTCCACTTT	CASSADRGWGSPLHF
TRBV7-2	12	-	TRBJ2-1	-	TGTGCCAGCGGATCTAGCGCGAATGAGCAGTTCTTC	CASGSSANEQFF
TRBV5-1	13	few	TRBJ2-7	-	TGCGCCAGCAGCCCGCCCGGGAGCCACGAGCAGTACTTC	CASSPPGSHEQYF
TRBV14	18	-	TRBJ2-1	TRBD2	TGTGCCAGCAGCCGTTTGGGACTAGCGGGAGGGCCGGCGGACGAGCAGTTCTTC	CASSRLGLAGGPADEQFF
TRBV11-2	14	few	TRBJ2-1	-	TGTGCCAGCAGCAAAGCGGACGTATACAATGAGCAGTTCTTC	CASSKADVYNEQFF
TRBV12-3/TRBV12-4	14	few	TRBJ2-3	-	TGTGCCAGCAGTTTAAGACAGCACACAGATACGCAGTATTTT	CASSLRQHTDTQYF
TRBV5-6	11	-	TRBJ2-1	-	TGTGCCAGCAGCTCTAGCTGGGATGAGTTCTTC	CASSSSWDEFF
TRBV7-6	17	-	TRBJ1-3	TRBD1	TGTGCCAGCAGCTTAAATCCGGGACAGGGTGCTGGAAACACCATATATTTT	CASSLNPGQGAGNTIYF